The T cell receptor beta chain described here comes from a study of T cells in Graves' hyperthyroidism and ophthalmopathy. A lack of ophthalmopathy progression within 18 months defined stable Graves' hyperthyroidism. Patients were aged 18 to 65, had disease duration under 2 months, and had newly diagnosed hyperthyroidism. V shed 5 bases and J 6 bases; nucleotides not matched to a gene: 12. Germline V CDR1 and CDR2: DFQATT, SNEGSKA (reference sequence). This CDR3 is built from 15 residues. RNA transcripts were the template for amplifying TCR beta CDR3 regions. In the first-round RT-PCR of the TCR CDR3, the HTBI primer set was used. TCRdb reanalysed the multiplex PCR reads using MiXCR and keeps one entry per CDR3 protein. The table has roughly 110,000 distinct CDR3 sequences, roughly 15% seen once. This clonotype was seen many times.

V gene TRBV20-1 combines with J gene TRBJ1-5; 8 nucleotides match TRBD1. The sequence was obtained from a woman aged 45 to 65 with Graves' hyperthyroidism. The sample taken for sequencing was blood. CDR3 nucleotide sequence: TGCAGTGCTTTATACATGGCAGGGGGCATTCAGCCCCAGCATTTT. Its translation: CSALYMAGGIQPQHF.